This is a list of T cell receptor beta chains from one sample in a study of beta chain features in type 1 diabetes. Assay used: immunoSEQ multiplex PCR; TCRdb lists only in-frame clones, some missing. The repertoire holds 300,000 to 450,000 clones, with roughly an eighth as singletons. Sample: naive CD4+ T cells from blood. These receptors were obtained from a woman younger than 30 with type 1 diabetes. The CDR3 runs from the conserved cysteine through the conserved F or W. A D gene is named only where the DNA matches it firmly. Clone size is not always given. Where it is, it says once, few, many or a class for expanded clones.

j_call | clone_size | cdr3_length | v_call | d_call | cdr3_aa | cdr3_nt
TRBJ1-4 | - | 15 | TRBV25-1 | TRBD1 | CASSDRQGWNEKLFF | TGTGCCAGCAGTGACCGACAGGGGTGGAATGAAAAACTGTTTTTT
TRBJ2-5 | few | 11 | TRBV19 | TRBD1 | CARGQGETQYF | TGTGCCAGGGGACAGGGAGAGACCCAGTACTTC
TRBJ2-4 | few | 16 | TRBV19 | TRBD2 | CASSTRLAGVVDIQYF | TGTGCCAGTAGTACTCGCCTAGCGGGGGTAGTGGACATTCAGTACTTC
TRBJ1-5 | - | 15 | TRBV18 | TRBD1 | CASSNQGELNQPQHF | TGTGCCAGCTCGAACCAGGGGGAACTCAATCAGCCCCAGCATTTT
TRBJ2-7 | - | 11 | TRBV20-1 | - | CSARDYLEQYF | TGCAGTGCTAGGGACTACCTCGAGCAGTACTTC
TRBJ1-4 | - | 12 | TRBV9 | TRBD1 | CASSPGGEKLFF | TGTGCCAGCAGCCCAGGGGGTGAAAAACTGTTTTTT
TRBJ2-1 | - | 15 | TRBV15 | - | CATSSTAVPTNEQFF | TGTGCCACCAGCAGTACCGCGGTCCCAACCAATGAGCAGTTCTTC
TRBJ1-3 | - | 16 | TRBV28 | TRBD1 | CASSYDSGGSGNTIYF | TGTGCCAGCAGTTACGATTCAGGGGGATCTGGAAACACCATATATTTT
TRBJ1-2 | - | 13 | TRBV6-5 | - | CASSWDWGYGYTF | TGTGCCAGCAGCTGGGACTGGGGCTATGGCTACACCTTC
TRBJ2-7 | - | 14 | TRBV5-4 | - | CASSLEVRGDEQYF | TGTGCCAGCAGCTTGGAGGTCCGGGGAGACGAGCAGTACTTC
TRBJ1-1 | few | 16 | TRBV4-3 | - | CASSQREIPENTEAFF | TGCGCCAGCAGCCAGAGGGAAATCCCAGAGAACACTGAAGCTTTCTTT
TRBJ2-1 | few | 15 | TRBV18 | TRBD2 | CASSPGRSSYNEQFF | TGTGCCAGCTCACCCGGGAGGAGCTCCTACAATGAGCAGTTCTTC
TRBJ1-5 | few | 13 | TRBV14 | - | CASSSGFSQPQHF | TGTGCCAGCAGCTCCGGGTTCAGTCAGCCCCAGCATTTT
TRBJ2-7 | few | 14 | TRBV15 | TRBD1 | CATSRPDRGREQYF | TGTGCCACCAGCAGACCGGACAGGGGACGCGAGCAGTACTTC
TRBJ1-2 | - | 16 | TRBV18 | - | CASSPGQPGTSYGYTF | TGTGCCAGCTCACCAGGGCAGCCTGGGACTAGCTATGGCTACACCTTC
TRBJ2-1 | - | 16 | TRBV11-3 | TRBD2 | CASSKRTSGERNEQFF | TGTGCCAGCAGCAAGAGGACTAGCGGGGAAAGGAATGAGCAGTTCTTC
TRBJ2-4 | few | 14 | TRBV9 | - | CASSVEAVKNIQYF | TGTGCCAGCAGCGTAGAAGCGGTGAAAAACATTCAGTACTTC
TRBJ1-2 | few | 13 | TRBV5-1 | - | CASSSTSGMGYTF | TGCGCCAGCAGCTCAACCTCAGGGATGGGCTACACCTTC
TRBJ1-1 | few | 15 | TRBV5-4 | - | CASSTPQGRNTEAFF | TGTGCCAGCAGCACTCCGCAGGGGCGGAACACTGAAGCTTTCTTT
TRBJ2-1 | - | 15 | TRBV27 | - | CASSLDSGSYNEQFF | TGTGCCAGCAGTCTCGACTCCGGTTCCTACAATGAGCAGTTCTTC
TRBJ2-4 | few | 15 | TRBV7-2 | TRBD2 | CASSLVLGRENIQYF | TGTGCCAGCAGCTTAGTCCTGGGGAGGGAAAACATTCAGTACTTC
TRBJ2-1 | - | 11 | TRBV18 | - | CASSPTGEQFF | TGTGCCAGCTCGCCTACGGGGGAGCAGTTCTTC